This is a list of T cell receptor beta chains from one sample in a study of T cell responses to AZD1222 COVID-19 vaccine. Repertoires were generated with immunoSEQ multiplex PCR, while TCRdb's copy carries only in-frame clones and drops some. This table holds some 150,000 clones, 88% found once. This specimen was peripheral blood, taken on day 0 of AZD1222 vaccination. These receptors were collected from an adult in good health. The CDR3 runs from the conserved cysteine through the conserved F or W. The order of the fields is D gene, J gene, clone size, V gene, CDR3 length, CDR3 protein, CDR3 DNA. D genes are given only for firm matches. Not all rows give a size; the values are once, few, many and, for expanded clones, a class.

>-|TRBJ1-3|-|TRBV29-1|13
CSVNGNSGNTIYF
TGCAGCGTTAACGGCAACTCTGGAAACACCATATATTTT
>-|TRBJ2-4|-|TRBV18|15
CASSPPSQSKNIQYF
TGTGCCAGCTCACCACCGTCACAATCCAAAAACATTCAGTACTTC
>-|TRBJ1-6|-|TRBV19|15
CASSMGAQGNSPLHF
TGTGCCAGTAGTATGGGCGCGCAGGGCAATTCACCCCTCCACTTT
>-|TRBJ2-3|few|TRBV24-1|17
CATSDLPGWPSTDTQYF
TGTGCCACCAGTGATTTGCCCGGATGGCCCAGCACAGATACGCAGTATTTT
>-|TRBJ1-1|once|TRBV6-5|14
CASSSRGARPEAFF
TGTGCCAGCTCGTCCCGGGGGGCTCGTCCTGAAGCTTTCTTT
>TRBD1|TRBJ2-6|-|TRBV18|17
CASSGTGVLSGANVLTF
TGTGCCAGCTCCGGGACAGGGGTTTTGAGTGGGGCCAACGTCCTGACTTTC
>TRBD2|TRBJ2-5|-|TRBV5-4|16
CASRSTGRGASNTQYF
TGTGCCAGCAGGTCAACGGGGCGGGGGGCCTCGAATACCCAGTACTTC
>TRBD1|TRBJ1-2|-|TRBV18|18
CASSPTGGVGSVNYGYTF
TGTGCCAGCTCACCGACAGGGGGCGTGGGATCGGTGAACTATGGCTACACCTTC
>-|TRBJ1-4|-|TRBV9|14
CASSLRTDNEKLFF
TGTGCCAGCAGCCTCCGGACTGATAATGAAAAACTGTTTTTT
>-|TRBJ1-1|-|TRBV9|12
CASSAVATGAFF
TGTGCCAGCAGCGCGGTGGCGACGGGAGCTTTCTTT
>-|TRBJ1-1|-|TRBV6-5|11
CASTYGGTAFF
TGTGCCAGCACCTACGGGGGGACGGCTTTCTTT
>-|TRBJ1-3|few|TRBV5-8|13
CATSLRTGNTIYF
TGTGCCACCTCGCTCAGGACTGGAAACACCATATATTTT
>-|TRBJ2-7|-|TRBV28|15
CASSPTGTLSYEQYF
TGTGCCAGCAGTCCGACCGGGACCTTATCCTACGAGCAGTACTTC
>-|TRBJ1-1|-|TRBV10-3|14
CAHQREGGGTEAFF
TGTGCGCACCAAAGGGAGGGCGGGGGCACTGAAGCTTTCTTT
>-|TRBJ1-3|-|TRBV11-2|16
CASSLGVRGSGNTIYF
TGTGCCAGCAGCTTAGGTGTCAGGGGCTCTGGAAACACCATATATTTT
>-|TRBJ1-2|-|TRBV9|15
CASSVSGHGLEGYTF
TGTGCCAGCAGCGTATCGGGACACGGATTGGAAGGCTACACCTTC
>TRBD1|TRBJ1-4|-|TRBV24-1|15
CATSDPGQVPEKLFF
TGTGCCACCAGTGATCCCGGACAGGTTCCTGAAAAACTGTTTTTT
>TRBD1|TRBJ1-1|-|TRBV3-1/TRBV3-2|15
CASSPLDRESSEAFF
TGTGCCAGCAGCCCCCTCGACAGGGAGTCATCTGAAGCTTTCTTT
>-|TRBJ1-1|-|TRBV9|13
CASSVGGRDEAFF
TGTGCCAGCAGCGTAGGTGGCAGGGACGAAGCTTTCTTT
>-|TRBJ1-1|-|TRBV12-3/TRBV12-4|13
CASIQQGWTEAFF
TGTGCCAGCATCCAACAGGGTTGGACTGAAGCTTTCTTT
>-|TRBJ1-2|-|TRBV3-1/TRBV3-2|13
CASSQPQTYGYTF
TGTGCCAGCAGCCAACCTCAGACGTATGGCTACACCTTC
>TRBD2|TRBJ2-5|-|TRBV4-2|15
CASSPTSGGRETQYF
TGTGCCAGCAGCCCGACTAGCGGGGGGCGTGAGACCCAGTACTTC
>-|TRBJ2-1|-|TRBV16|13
CASSQPGSDEQFF
TGTGCCAGCAGCCAACCAGGGTCTGATGAGCAGTTCTTC
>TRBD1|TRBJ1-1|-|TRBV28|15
CASTSNLGGRTEAFF
TGTGCCAGCACTAGTAATCTAGGGGGCCGGACTGAAGCTTTCTTT
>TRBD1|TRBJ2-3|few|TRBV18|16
CASSSYRGRSSDTQYF
TGTGCCAGCTCGTCCTACAGGGGGCGCTCATCAGATACGCAGTATTTT
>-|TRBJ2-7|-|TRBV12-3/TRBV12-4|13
CASSFQGYYEQYF
TGTGCCAGCAGTTTTCAGGGTTACTACGAGCAGTACTTC
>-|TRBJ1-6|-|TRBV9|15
CASSVGGVQNSPLHF
TGTGCCAGCAGCGTAGGTGGCGTCCAAAATTCACCCCTCCACTTT
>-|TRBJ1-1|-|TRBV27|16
CASSFGGLGMNTEAFF
TGTGCCAGCAGTTTCGGGGGGCTGGGGATGAACACTGAAGCTTTCTTT
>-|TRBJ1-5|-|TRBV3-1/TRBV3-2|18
CASSQAHRGRDSNQPQHF
TGTGCCAGCAGCCAAGCACATCGGGGAAGGGATAGCAATCAGCCCCAGCATTTT
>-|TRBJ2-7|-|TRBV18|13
CASSPPSGNEQYF
TGTGCCAGCTCACCACCATCAGGGAACGAGCAGTACTTC
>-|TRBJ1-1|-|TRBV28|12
CASSSLGTEAFF
TGTGCCAGCAGCTCCCTGGGCACTGAAGCTTTCTTT
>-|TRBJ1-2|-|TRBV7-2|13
CASSLARGYGYTF
TGTGCCAGCAGCTTAGCCAGGGGTTATGGCTACACCTTC
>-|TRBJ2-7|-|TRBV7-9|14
CASSFSQGGYEQYF
TGTGCCAGCAGCTTCTCCCAGGGGGGTTACGAGCAGTACTTC
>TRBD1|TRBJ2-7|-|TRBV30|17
CAWTDFLATDRGYEQYF
TGTGCCTGGACCGACTTTCTGGCCACGGACAGGGGTTACGAGCAGTACTTC
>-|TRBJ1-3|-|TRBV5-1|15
CASSIRGSGGNTIYF
TGCGCCAGCAGCATACGGGGCTCGGGAGGAAACACCATATATTTT
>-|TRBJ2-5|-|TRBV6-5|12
CASRTYGETQYF
TGTGCCAGCAGAACGTATGGGGAGACCCAGTACTTC
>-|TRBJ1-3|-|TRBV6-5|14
CASSPRSSGNTIYF
TGTGCCAGCAGCCCCAGGAGCTCTGGAAACACCATATATTTT
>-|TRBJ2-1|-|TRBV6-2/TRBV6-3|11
CASSYLHEQFF
TGTGCCAGCAGTTATCTCCATGAGCAGTTCTTC
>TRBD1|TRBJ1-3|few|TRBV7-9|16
CASSSRTGRVGNTIYF
TGTGCCAGCAGCTCCCGGACAGGGAGGGTTGGAAACACCATATATTTT
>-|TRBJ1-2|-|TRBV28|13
CASSIGQHYGYTF
TGTGCCAGCAGCATAGGACAGCACTATGGCTACACCTTC
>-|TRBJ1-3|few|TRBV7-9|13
CASLQGAGNTIYF
TGTGCCAGCCTACAGGGTGCTGGAAACACCATATATTTT
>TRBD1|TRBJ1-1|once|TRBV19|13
CAVLDRGPTEAFF
TGTGCCGTCCTGGACAGGGGTCCCACTGAAGCTTTCTTT
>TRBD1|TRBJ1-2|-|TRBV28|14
CASSSGTVLYGYTF
TGTGCCAGCAGTTCCGGGACAGTACTCTATGGCTACACCTTC
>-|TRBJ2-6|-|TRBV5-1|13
CASSTSGANVLTF
TGCGCCAGCAGCACATCTGGGGCCAACGTCCTGACTTTC
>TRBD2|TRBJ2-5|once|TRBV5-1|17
CASSLTGTSGSQETQYF
TGCGCCAGCAGCTTGACCGGGACTAGCGGGAGCCAAGAGACCCAGTACTTC
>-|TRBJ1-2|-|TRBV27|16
CASSAQLPRGSYGYTF
TGTGCCAGCAGTGCCCAATTGCCCAGGGGAAGCTATGGCTACACCTTC
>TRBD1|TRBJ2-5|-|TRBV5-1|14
CASSFGQGSETQYF
TGCGCCAGCAGCTTTGGACAGGGATCAGAGACCCAGTACTTC
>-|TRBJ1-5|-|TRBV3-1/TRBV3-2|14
CASSQVNSNQPQHF
TGTGCCAGCAGCCAAGTGAATAGCAATCAGCCCCAGCATTTT
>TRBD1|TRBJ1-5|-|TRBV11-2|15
CASSLVAGGNQPQHF
TGTGCCAGCAGCTTAGTGGCAGGGGGTAATCAGCCCCAGCATTTT